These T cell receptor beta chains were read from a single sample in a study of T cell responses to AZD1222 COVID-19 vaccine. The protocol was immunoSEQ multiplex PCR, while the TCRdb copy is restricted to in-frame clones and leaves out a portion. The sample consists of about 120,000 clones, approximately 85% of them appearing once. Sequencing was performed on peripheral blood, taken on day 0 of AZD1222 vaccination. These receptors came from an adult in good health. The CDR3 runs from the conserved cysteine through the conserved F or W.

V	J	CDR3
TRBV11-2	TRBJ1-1	CASSLGDRVQAFF
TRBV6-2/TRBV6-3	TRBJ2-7	CASSYPRRLHYEQYF
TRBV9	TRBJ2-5	CASSVRGHQETQYF
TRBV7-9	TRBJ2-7	CASSGGTGSSYEQYF
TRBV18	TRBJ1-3	CASSASAGVGNTIYF
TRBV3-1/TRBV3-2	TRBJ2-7	CASSPYGLGARGEQYF
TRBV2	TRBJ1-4	CAGGGQINEKLFF
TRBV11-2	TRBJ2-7	CASSPGTSGFSYEQYF
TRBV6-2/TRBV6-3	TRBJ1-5	CASSYYSRQGHRWGQPQHF
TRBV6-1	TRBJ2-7	CASSDGGTTNEQYF
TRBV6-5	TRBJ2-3	CASHSTGVTDTQYF
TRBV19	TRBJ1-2	CASSIQGSDYGYTF
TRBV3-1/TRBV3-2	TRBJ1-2	CASSQRFYGYTF
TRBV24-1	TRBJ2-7	CATSDPPSGEQYF
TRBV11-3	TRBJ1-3	CASSSSGSGNTIYF
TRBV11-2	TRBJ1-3	CASSVGGGNTIYF
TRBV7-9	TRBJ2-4	CASSIAGRGKNIQYF
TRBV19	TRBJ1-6	CASSISDSSYNSPLHF
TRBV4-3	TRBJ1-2	CASSQVGAQGAHGYTF
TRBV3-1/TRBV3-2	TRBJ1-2	CASSQDRDYGYTF
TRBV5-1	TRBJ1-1	CASSLVSSLDTEAFF
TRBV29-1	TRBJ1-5	CSVRDTDQPQHF
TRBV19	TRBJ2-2	CATGTGVNTGELFF
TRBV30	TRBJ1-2	CAWSQGTVNGYTF
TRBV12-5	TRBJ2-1	CASGLRGTGYNEQFF
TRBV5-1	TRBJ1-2	CASSSSGNYGYTF
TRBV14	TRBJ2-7	CASSLPNRYEQYF
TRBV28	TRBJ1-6	CASSTGQGNSPLHF
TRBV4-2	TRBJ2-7	CASSQEYSGHYEQYF
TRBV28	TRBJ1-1	CASRWSGGENTEAFF
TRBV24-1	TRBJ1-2	CATSESQNYGYTF
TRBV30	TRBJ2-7	CAWSRRVGEQYF
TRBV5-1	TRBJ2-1	CASSAAAGNNEQFF
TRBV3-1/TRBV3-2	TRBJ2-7	CASSQSGDFFDEQYF
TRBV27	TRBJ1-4	CASSQGQGTTTNEKLFF
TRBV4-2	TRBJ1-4	CASSQDGTGLVGVFF
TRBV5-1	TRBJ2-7	CASSLDLPDRYEQYF
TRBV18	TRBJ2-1	CASSPTRGNEQFF
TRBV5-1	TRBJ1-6	CASSLEDQKNNSPLHF
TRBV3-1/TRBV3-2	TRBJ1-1	CASSQEEGAVKAFF
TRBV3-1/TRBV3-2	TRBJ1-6	CASSPRGGGSPLHF
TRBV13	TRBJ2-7	CASSFFREGPYEQYF
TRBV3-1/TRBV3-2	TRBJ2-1	CASSQDVTGTGKQFF
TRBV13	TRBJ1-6	CASRIRGGMVSPLHF
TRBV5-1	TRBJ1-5	CASSPSGEGQPQHF
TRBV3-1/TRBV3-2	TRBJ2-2	CASSQGDRSTGELFF
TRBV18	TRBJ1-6	CASSRGTVNSPLHF
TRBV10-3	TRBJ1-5	CAISSGTGEFSSNQPQHF
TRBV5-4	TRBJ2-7	CASSSRDRGPLEQYF
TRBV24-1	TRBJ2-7	CATSDARDRYHEQYF
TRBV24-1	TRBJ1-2	CATRGRDSSYGYTF
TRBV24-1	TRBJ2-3	CATSDGTGTDTQYF
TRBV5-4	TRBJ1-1	CASSLDSHTEAFF
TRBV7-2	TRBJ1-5	CASSLGGGGVFEQPQHF
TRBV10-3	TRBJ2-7	CAISGTTGRYEQYF